Listed here are 6 T cell receptor beta chains from one sample, sequenced in a study of beta chain features in type 1 diabetes. Broader study findings: Type 1 diabetes patients showed a moderate but significant shortening of TCRB CDR3s in all four CD4+ subsets.

These receptors have no known antigen. The study reverse transcribed the entire isolated RNA, so it sequenced expressed TCRB transcripts. The table came from immunoSEQ multiplex PCR; TCRdb's copy has only in-frame clones and leaves some out. This sample has hundreds of thousands of clones; about a tenth occur once, and the top ten carry over 0.95%. The sample consisted of central memory CD4+ T cells from blood. The receptors were gathered from a man aged 25 to 45 with type 1 diabetes.

A few counts support this clone. This chain joins TRBV7-2 and TRBJ2-3; D is unresolved. Per the germline V gene, CDR1 is SGHTA and CDR2 is FQGNSA. CDR3 length: 14 residues. Trimming pared 4 bases from V and 0 bases from J, leaving 8 bases between. The CDR3 DNA follows: TGTGCCAGCAGCTACTACCAAAGCACAGATACGCAGTATTTT. This encodes CASSYYQSTDTQYF.

This clone appeared many times. This chain uses TRBV5-4 with TRBJ2-5; 7 bases agree with TRBD1. With V trimmed by 3 bases and J by 5 bases, 13 bases remained unmatched. The length of the CDR3 is 16 residues. Germline CDR1 is SGHNT and CDR2 is YYREEE (reference sequence). CDR3 bases: TGTGCCAGCAGCTCGACCTATCAGGGGGACCGGGAGACCCAGTACTTC. Translated: CASSSTYQGDRETQYF.

The rearrangement links TRBV29-1 to TRBJ1-1; D unresolved. CDR1 and CDR2 (germline): SQVTM, ANQGSEA. Deletions cut 4 bases from V and 4 bases from J, with 10 bases between. This CDR3 has 12 residues. The CDR3 loop is CSVAPGPTEAFF. The CDR3 bases are TGCAGCGTTGCACCGGGTCCCACTGAAGCTTTCTTT.

This CDR3 reads CASSQDIRGFNSPLHF. The CDR3 DNA sequence: TGCGCCAGCAGCCAAGATATCAGGGGGTTTAATTCACCCCTCCACTTT. V gene TRBV4-3 combines with J gene TRBJ1-6, with 7 bases matching TRBD1. Germline assignment: CDR1 LGHNA and CDR2 YSLEER. V was clipped by 0 bases and J by 6 bases; unmatched bases: 5. The CDR3 length is 16 residues.

The V call is TRBV4-3, the J call TRBJ1-2; 7 nucleotides line up with TRBD1. CDR3 length: 16 amino acids. Germline CDR1 and CDR2: LGHNA and YSLEER. Trimming at V came to 4 bases and at J to 8 bases, leaving 16 bases not matched to a gene. The CDR3 region is CASSPGAARQGGGYTF. CDR3 nucleotides: TGCGCCAGCAGCCCAGGGGCGGCCAGGCAGGGGGGCGGCTACACCTTC.

V gene TRBV7-2 combines with J gene TRBJ2-1, with a possible D match to TRBD1 (6 bases). The CDR3 has 12 amino acids. Germline-derived CDR1 and CDR2 are SGHTA and FQGNSA. The V end was cut by 3 bases, the J end by 10 bases, with 10 bases between. CDR3 sequence: CASSFVGGEQFF. The CDR3 coding sequence is TGTGCCAGCAGCTTTGTTGGGGGCGAGCAGTTCTTC.